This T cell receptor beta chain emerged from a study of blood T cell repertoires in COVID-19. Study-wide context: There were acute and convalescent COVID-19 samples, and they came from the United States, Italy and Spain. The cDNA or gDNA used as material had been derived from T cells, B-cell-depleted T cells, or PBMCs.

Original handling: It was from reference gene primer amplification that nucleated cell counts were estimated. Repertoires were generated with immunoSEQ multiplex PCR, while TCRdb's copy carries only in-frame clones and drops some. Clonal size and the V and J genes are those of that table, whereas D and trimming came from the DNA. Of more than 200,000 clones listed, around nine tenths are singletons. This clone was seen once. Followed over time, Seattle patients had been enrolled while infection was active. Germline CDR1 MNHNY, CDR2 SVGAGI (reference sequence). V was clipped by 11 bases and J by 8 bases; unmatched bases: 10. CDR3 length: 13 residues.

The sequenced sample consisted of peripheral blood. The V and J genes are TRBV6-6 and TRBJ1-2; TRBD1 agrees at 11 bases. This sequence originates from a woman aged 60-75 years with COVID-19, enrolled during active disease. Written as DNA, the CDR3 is TGTGCCGCAGGACAGGGGGCGCTTGGGGGCTACACCTTC. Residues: CAAGQGALGGYTF.